Below, one TCR beta chain is given with its context. Antigen specificity is unknown. This record comes from a study of T cell responses to AZD1222 COVID-19 vaccine. Unmatched junction bases numbered 7, after V lost 8 bases and J lost 7 bases. This CDR3 region has 12 residues. The V gene's germline CDR1 is MNHEY and CDR2 SVGAGI. Generated by immunoSEQ multiplex PCR, the TCRdb table keeps only in-frame clones and is missing some. The sample yields about 140,000 clones, approximately 89% seen once. Study-wide results and limits: Donors were mostly white British, more females; clonal diversity possibly underestimated. Close to half of spike-specific TCRs reportedly recognize unmutated variant regions. Dominant CD4 TCR responses targeted spike regions 160-218 and 743-854.

The specimen comprised peripheral blood, sampled 28 days after the second AZD1222 dose. The J gene is TRBJ1-2, the V gene TRBV6-5, with 7 nucleotides matching TRBD1. The TCR sequence derives from an adult who received the AZD1222 COVID-19 vaccine. CDR3 nucleotides: TGTGCCAGCCCGACAGGGAGGAGTGGCTACACCTTC. It translates to CASPTGRSGYTF.